This is a list of T cell receptor beta chains from one sample in a study of blood T cell repertoires in COVID-19. TCRdb's table, derived via immunoSEQ multiplex PCR, lists solely in-frame clones and lacks some. The sample includes 200,000 to 300,000 clones, around 84% of them seen just once. Specimen: peripheral blood. The receptors come from a man aged 55 to 70 with acute or convalescent COVID-19. CDR3s include the opening cysteine and the closing phenylalanine or tryptophan. The D gene is left open where the match is weak. Not all rows give a size; the values are once, few, many and, for expanded clones, a class.

d_call: NA
clone_size: NA
v_call: TRBV19
j_call: TRBJ1-5
cdr3_nt: TGTGCCAGTAGTCGACAGCCCCTTGGGGATCAGCCCCAGCATTTT
cdr3_aa: CASSRQPLGDQPQHF

d_call: TRBD1
clone_size: NA
v_call: TRBV5-1
j_call: TRBJ2-3
cdr3_nt: TGCGCCAGCATGGCACAAGAAGTGGGACAGGTTACAGATACGCAGTATTTT
cdr3_aa: CASMAQEVGQVTDTQYF

d_call: TRBD2
clone_size: NA
v_call: TRBV6-5
j_call: TRBJ2-3
cdr3_nt: TGTGCCAGCTTAACAGCGGGAGGCACAGATACGCAGTATTTT
cdr3_aa: CASLTAGGTDTQYF

d_call: NA
clone_size: NA
v_call: TRBV9
j_call: TRBJ1-2
cdr3_nt: TGTGCCAGCAGCCCCGCGGGGGTAAGGGGCTACACCTTC
cdr3_aa: CASSPAGVRGYTF

d_call: TRBD1
clone_size: NA
v_call: TRBV6-5
j_call: TRBJ2-1
cdr3_nt: TGTGCCAGCAGAGACGGGACAGGGAGAGGAAATGAGCAGTTCTTC
cdr3_aa: CASRDGTGRGNEQFF

d_call: NA
clone_size: NA
v_call: TRBV10-3
j_call: TRBJ2-1
cdr3_nt: TGTGCCATCAGTGCGGGGGACAATGAGCAGTTCTTC
cdr3_aa: CAISAGDNEQFF

d_call: TRBD1
clone_size: NA
v_call: TRBV5-6
j_call: TRBJ1-1
cdr3_nt: TGTGCCAGCAGCCCTCTTTGGGGGGCAGGGGGCACTGAAGCTTTCTTT
cdr3_aa: CASSPLWGAGGTEAFF

d_call: TRBD2
clone_size: few
v_call: TRBV6-5
j_call: TRBJ2-7
cdr3_nt: TGTGCCAGCACCCGGACTAGCGGGAGCTACGAGCAGTACTTC
cdr3_aa: CASTRTSGSYEQYF

d_call: TRBD1
clone_size: NA
v_call: TRBV18
j_call: TRBJ2-7
cdr3_nt: TGTGCCAGCTCACCGATGACAGGGAAGGATAACGAGCAGTACTTC
cdr3_aa: CASSPMTGKDNEQYF

d_call: NA
clone_size: NA
v_call: TRBV27
j_call: TRBJ1-5
cdr3_nt: TGTGCCAGTGGATTTACGGGGGATCAGCCCCAGCATTTT
cdr3_aa: CASGFTGDQPQHF

d_call: TRBD1
clone_size: NA
v_call: TRBV4-2
j_call: TRBJ1-1
cdr3_nt: TGTGCCAGCAGCCAAGCCCCCGGACAGGCAGCGGACACTGAAGCTTTCTTT
cdr3_aa: CASSQAPGQAADTEAFF

d_call: NA
clone_size: NA
v_call: TRBV27
j_call: TRBJ1-1
cdr3_nt: TGTGCCAGCAGAAGCGAAGGGCGGGGGAATATGAACACTGAAGCTTTCTTT
cdr3_aa: CASRSEGRGNMNTEAFF

d_call: NA
clone_size: NA
v_call: TRBV7-2
j_call: TRBJ2-2
cdr3_nt: TGTGCCAGCAGCCTCCTGGGGCCTAACACCGGGGAGCTGTTTTTT
cdr3_aa: CASSLLGPNTGELFF

d_call: NA
clone_size: NA
v_call: TRBV19
j_call: TRBJ2-3
cdr3_nt: TGTGCCAGTAGTACCTGGGACAACACAGATACGCAGTATTTT
cdr3_aa: CASSTWDNTDTQYF

d_call: NA
clone_size: NA
v_call: TRBV30
j_call: TRBJ1-1
cdr3_nt: TGTGCCTGGGGAAGGACAGATGAAGCTTTCTTT
cdr3_aa: CAWGRTDEAFF

d_call: NA
clone_size: NA
v_call: TRBV9
j_call: TRBJ2-7
cdr3_nt: TGTGCCAGCAGCGTGTCCGGACTTCCCGGGACTCTGCCGAACGAGCAGTACTTC
cdr3_aa: CASSVSGLPGTLPNEQYF

d_call: NA
clone_size: NA
v_call: TRBV10-3
j_call: TRBJ2-1
cdr3_nt: TGTGCCATCGGGGCTTACAATGAGCAGTTCTTC
cdr3_aa: CAIGAYNEQFF

d_call: NA
clone_size: NA
v_call: TRBV7-8
j_call: TRBJ1-2
cdr3_nt: TGTGCCAGCAGCTTAGGTGGGGAGGGGGGCTACACCTTC
cdr3_aa: CASSLGGEGGYTF

d_call: NA
clone_size: NA
v_call: TRBV4-3
j_call: TRBJ2-3
cdr3_nt: TGCGCCAGCAGCCAAGATCTCGCGCGGACTAGGGGGGCTACGCAGTATTTT
cdr3_aa: CASSQDLARTRGATQYF

d_call: NA
clone_size: NA
v_call: TRBV4-3
j_call: TRBJ2-3
cdr3_nt: TGCGCCAGCAGCCAGATCCTAGCGCTCAGCACAGATACGCAGTATTTT
cdr3_aa: CASSQILALSTDTQYF

d_call: NA
clone_size: NA
v_call: TRBV2
j_call: TRBJ1-2
cdr3_nt: TGTGCCAGCAGTGAAGGACGCGCGGACTTCACCTTC
cdr3_aa: CASSEGRADFTF

d_call: TRBD1
clone_size: NA
v_call: TRBV10-3
j_call: TRBJ1-2
cdr3_nt: TGTGCCATCAGTGAGCCGACAGGGTTGGGATATGGCTACACCTTC
cdr3_aa: CAISEPTGLGYGYTF

d_call: NA
clone_size: NA
v_call: TRBV18
j_call: TRBJ2-7
cdr3_nt: TGTGCCAGCTCACCAATATACAGGGTTCCTGACTACGAGCAGTACTTC
cdr3_aa: CASSPIYRVPDYEQYF

d_call: NA
clone_size: NA
v_call: TRBV10-2
j_call: TRBJ2-7
cdr3_nt: TGCGCCAGCACCCCTAATGGGCCAGAGCAGTACTTC
cdr3_aa: CASTPNGPEQYF

d_call: NA
clone_size: NA
v_call: TRBV5-1
j_call: TRBJ1-2
cdr3_nt: TGCGCCAGCAGACCGGACAGTCGTGGCTACACCTTC
cdr3_aa: CASRPDSRGYTF

d_call: TRBD1
clone_size: NA
v_call: TRBV6-6
j_call: TRBJ1-1
cdr3_nt: TGTGCCAGCAGTAAGGGGGCGAGCACTGAAGCTTTCTTT
cdr3_aa: CASSKGASTEAFF

d_call: TRBD2
clone_size: NA
v_call: TRBV19
j_call: TRBJ2-1
cdr3_nt: TGTGCCAGTAGTAGGCTAGCGGGAGTCTACAATGAGCAGTTCTTC
cdr3_aa: CASSRLAGVYNEQFF

d_call: NA
clone_size: NA
v_call: TRBV7-9
j_call: TRBJ2-4
cdr3_nt: TGTGCCAGCAGCTTTAGGGGAAATCCCAAAAACATTCAGTACTTC
cdr3_aa: CASSFRGNPKNIQYF

d_call: TRBD2
clone_size: NA
v_call: TRBV9
j_call: TRBJ2-2
cdr3_nt: TGTGCCAGCAGCGTACTTGGGACTAGCGGCCGGGAGCTGTTTTTT
cdr3_aa: CASSVLGTSGRELFF

d_call: TRBD2
clone_size: NA
v_call: TRBV11-3
j_call: TRBJ2-1
cdr3_nt: TGTGCCAGCAGCCCTTTGGGGGAGGGCACTGAGCAGTTCTTC
cdr3_aa: CASSPLGEGTEQFF

d_call: TRBD2
clone_size: NA
v_call: TRBV7-2
j_call: TRBJ2-7
cdr3_nt: TGTGCCAGCAGCTTGGGACTAGCGGGGTCCTTAGAGCAGTACTTC
cdr3_aa: CASSLGLAGSLEQYF

d_call: TRBD1
clone_size: NA
v_call: TRBV28
j_call: TRBJ2-3
cdr3_nt: TGTGCCAGCAGCCAGGGACAGACAGATACGCAGTATTTT
cdr3_aa: CASSQGQTDTQYF

d_call: TRBD1
clone_size: NA
v_call: TRBV7-9
j_call: TRBJ2-7
cdr3_nt: TGTGCCAGCAGGTCCGAGGGGGGACAGGGCTACGAGCAGTACTTC
cdr3_aa: CASRSEGGQGYEQYF

d_call: TRBD1
clone_size: NA
v_call: TRBV6-5
j_call: TRBJ2-1
cdr3_nt: TGTGCCAGCTTTACAGGGGGCGCGATGTGGGATGAGCAGTTCTTC
cdr3_aa: CASFTGGAMWDEQFF

d_call: TRBD1
clone_size: few
v_call: TRBV2
j_call: TRBJ1-3
cdr3_nt: TGTGCCAGCATGGGACAGCCCTTCTCTGGAAACACCATATATTTT
cdr3_aa: CASMGQPFSGNTIYF

d_call: TRBD1
clone_size: NA
v_call: TRBV6-5
j_call: TRBJ2-7
cdr3_nt: TGTGCCAGCAGGCGGGGACAGGGAGCCTACGAGCAGTACTTC
cdr3_aa: CASRRGQGAYEQYF

d_call: TRBD1
clone_size: NA
v_call: TRBV25-1
j_call: TRBJ1-2
cdr3_nt: TGTGCCAGCAGTGAATTTTCCCTAAAGACAGGGGGATATGGCTACACCTTC
cdr3_aa: CASSEFSLKTGGYGYTF

d_call: TRBD1
clone_size: NA
v_call: TRBV7-8
j_call: TRBJ2-2
cdr3_nt: TGTGCCAGCAGCTTAAAGGGCGCAGGGGGACAAACCGGGGAGCTGTTTTTT
cdr3_aa: CASSLKGAGGQTGELFF

d_call: NA
clone_size: NA
v_call: TRBV5-6
j_call: TRBJ1-2
cdr3_nt: TGTGCCAGCAGCTTGTTTCAGGTTCGTCGCTACACCTTC
cdr3_aa: CASSLFQVRRYTF

d_call: NA
clone_size: NA
v_call: TRBV3-1/TRBV3-2
j_call: TRBJ1-3
cdr3_nt: TGTGCCAGCAGCCAAGCAGGGTACTCTGGAAACACCATATATTTT
cdr3_aa: CASSQAGYSGNTIYF